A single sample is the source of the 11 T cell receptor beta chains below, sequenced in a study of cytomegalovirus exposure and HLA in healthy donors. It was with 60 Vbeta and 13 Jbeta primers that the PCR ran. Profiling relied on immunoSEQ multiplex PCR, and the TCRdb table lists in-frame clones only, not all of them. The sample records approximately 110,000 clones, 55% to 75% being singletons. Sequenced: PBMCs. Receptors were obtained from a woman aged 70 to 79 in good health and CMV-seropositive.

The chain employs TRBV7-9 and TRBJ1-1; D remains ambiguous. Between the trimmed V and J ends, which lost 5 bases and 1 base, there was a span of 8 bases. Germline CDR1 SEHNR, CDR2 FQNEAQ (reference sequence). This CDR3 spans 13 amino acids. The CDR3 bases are TGTGCCAGCAGCGTTGTCCAGAACACTGAAGCTTTCTTT. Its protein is CASSVVQNTEAFF.

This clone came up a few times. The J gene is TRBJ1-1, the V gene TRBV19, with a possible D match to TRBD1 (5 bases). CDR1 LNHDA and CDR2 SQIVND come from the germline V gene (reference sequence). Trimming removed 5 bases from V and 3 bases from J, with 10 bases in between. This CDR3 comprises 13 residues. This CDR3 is CASSDSRDTEAFF. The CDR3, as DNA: TGTGCCAGTAGTGACTCCAGGGACACTGAAGCTTTCTTT.

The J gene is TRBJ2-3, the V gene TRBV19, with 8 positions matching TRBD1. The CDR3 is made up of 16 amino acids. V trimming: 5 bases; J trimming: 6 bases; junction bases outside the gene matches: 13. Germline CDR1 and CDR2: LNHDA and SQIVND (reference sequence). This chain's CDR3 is CASSPYGGQAWDTQYF. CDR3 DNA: TGTGCCAGTAGTCCCTATGGGGGACAGGCCTGGGATACGCAGTATTTT.

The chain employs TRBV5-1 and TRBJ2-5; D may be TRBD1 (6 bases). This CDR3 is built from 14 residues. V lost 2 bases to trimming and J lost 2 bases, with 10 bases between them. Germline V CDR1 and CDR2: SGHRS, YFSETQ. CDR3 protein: CASSLGTTQETQYF. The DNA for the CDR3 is TGCGCCAGCAGCTTAGGGACAACACAAGAGACCCAGTACTTC.

The CDR3 region has the DNA TGTGCCAGCAGCTTCGGGACTAGCAACGAGCAGTACTTC. It codes for CASSFGTSNEQYF. V gene TRBV7-8 combines with J gene TRBJ2-7; 9 bases map to TRBD2. This CDR3 comprises 13 residues. The V and J ends lost 3 bases and 5 bases, in that order; junction bases with no gene match: 2. Germline lookup yields CDR1 SGHVS and CDR2 FQNEAQ.

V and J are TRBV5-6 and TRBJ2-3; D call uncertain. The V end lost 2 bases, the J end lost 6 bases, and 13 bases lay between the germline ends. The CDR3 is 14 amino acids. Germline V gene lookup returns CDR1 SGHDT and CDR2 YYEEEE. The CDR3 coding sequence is TGTGCCAGCAGCTTAGTTGAGGTTCAGGATACGCAGTATTTT. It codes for CASSLVEVQDTQYF. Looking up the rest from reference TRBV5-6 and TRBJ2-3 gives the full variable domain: DAGVTQSPTHLIKTRGQQVTLRCSPKSGHDTVSWYQQALGQGPQFIFQYYEEEERQRGNFPDRFSGHQFPNYSSELNVNALLLGDSALYLCASSLVEVQDTQYFGPGTRLTVL.

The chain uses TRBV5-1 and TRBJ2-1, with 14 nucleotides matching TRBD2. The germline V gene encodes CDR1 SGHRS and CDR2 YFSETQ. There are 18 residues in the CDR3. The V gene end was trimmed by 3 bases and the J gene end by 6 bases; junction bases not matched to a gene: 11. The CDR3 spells CASSSPGTSGGIGNEQFF. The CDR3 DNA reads TGCGCCAGCAGCTCACCCGGGACTAGCGGGGGTATCGGCAATGAGCAGTTCTTC.

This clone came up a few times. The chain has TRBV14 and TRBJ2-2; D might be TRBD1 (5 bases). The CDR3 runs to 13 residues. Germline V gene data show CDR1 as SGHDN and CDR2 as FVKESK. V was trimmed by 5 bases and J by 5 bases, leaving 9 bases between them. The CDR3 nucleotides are TGTGCCAGCAGCACGTCAGGGACCGGGGAGCTGTTTTTT. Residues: CASSTSGTGELFF.

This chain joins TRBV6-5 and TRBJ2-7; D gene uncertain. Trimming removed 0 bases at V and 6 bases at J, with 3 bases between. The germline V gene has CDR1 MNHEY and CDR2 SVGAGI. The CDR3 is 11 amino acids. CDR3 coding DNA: TGTGCCAGCAGTTACTCCGGCGAGCAGTACTTC. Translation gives CASSYSGEQYF.

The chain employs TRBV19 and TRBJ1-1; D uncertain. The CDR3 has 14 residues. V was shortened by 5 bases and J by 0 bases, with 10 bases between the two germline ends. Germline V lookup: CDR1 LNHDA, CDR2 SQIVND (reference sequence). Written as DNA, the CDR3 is TGTGCCAGTAGTTCCAACAGCTTGAACACTGAAGCTTTCTTT. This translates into CASSSNSLNTEAFF.

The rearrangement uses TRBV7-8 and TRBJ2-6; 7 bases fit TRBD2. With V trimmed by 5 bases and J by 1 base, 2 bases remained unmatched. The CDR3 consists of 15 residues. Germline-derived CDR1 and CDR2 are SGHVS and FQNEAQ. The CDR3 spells CASSQAGSGANVLTF. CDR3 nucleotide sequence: TGTGCCAGCAGCCAAGCGGGGTCTGGGGCCAACGTCCTGACTTTC.